Listed below are T cell receptor beta chains from one sample, sequenced in a study of T cells in Graves' hyperthyroidism and ophthalmopathy. TCRdb ran MiXCR on the multiplex PCR reads and lists one entry per CDR3 protein. The repertoire holds hundreds of thousands of distinct CDR3 sequences, with roughly an eighth as singletons. The specimen was blood. The receptors were gathered from a woman between 35 and 50 years old with Graves' ophthalmopathy. Each CDR3 is given without its conserved first and last residue.

V gene	J gene	CDR3 protein
TRBV28	TRBJ2-7	ASSPPGQGFEQY
TRBV6-1	TRBJ2-3	ASSEQRGGDTQY
TRBV19	TRBJ1-5	ASSRQGTGGAENQPQH
TRBV24-1	TRBJ2-5	ATSGPAGGYPPKETQY
TRBV4-1	TRBJ2-7	ASSQELAGDDEQY
TRBV13	TRBJ2-2	ASTLRTGGNTGELF
TRBV2	TRBJ2-1	ASRPSRDTPLF
TRBV11-2	TRBJ2-3	ASSFLSSGTDTQY
TRBV5-6	TRBJ2-7	ASSLAGGHEQY
TRBV7-9	TRBJ1-2	ASSKGANGYT
TRBV6-5	TRBJ2-1	ASSYSGGEVDNEQF
TRBV30	TRBJ1-5	AWSRGTGTGASYSNQPQH
TRBV20-1	TRBJ1-1	SASWGWGGEAF
TRBV13	TRBJ2-1	ASSLRLGRNEQF
TRBV11-2	TRBJ2-1	ASSWGGLAGAANEQF
TRBV6-1	TRBJ2-5	ASSAFSGGETQY
TRBV25-1	TRBJ1-6	ASRTGTGASRSSPLH
TRBV2	TRBJ2-5	ASSAIPGQAQETQY
TRBV2	TRBJ2-3	ARTEGTDTQY
TRBV4-2	TRBJ1-2	ASRQGPNYGYT